Detailed here is one T cell receptor beta chain. Its antigen remains unknown. Researchers ran the PCR with 60 Vbeta and 13 Jbeta primers. Clones were read by immunoSEQ multiplex PCR, and TCRdb kept only the in-frame ones, dropping some. Here the sample spans some 180,000 clones, roughly 67% being singletons. The data are from a study of cytomegalovirus exposure and HLA in healthy donors. Points from the study as a whole: TRBV6-2, TRBV6-3 and other indistinguishable V segments were excluded.

This CDR3 region has 17 residues. V trimming: 5 bases; J trimming: 2 bases; junction bases outside the gene matches: 8. Germline V CDR1 and CDR2: LNHNV, YYDKDF (reference sequence). The receptor was isolated from a woman aged 18-35 years in good health and CMV-seropositive. Sequenced material: PBMCs. The chain couples TRBV15 to TRBJ2-3, with 12 nucleotides matching TRBD2. This CDR3 reads CATSAGGTSGYTDTQYF. CDR3 nucleotide sequence: TGTGCCACCAGCGCGGGAGGGACTAGCGGGTACACAGATACGCAGTATTTT.